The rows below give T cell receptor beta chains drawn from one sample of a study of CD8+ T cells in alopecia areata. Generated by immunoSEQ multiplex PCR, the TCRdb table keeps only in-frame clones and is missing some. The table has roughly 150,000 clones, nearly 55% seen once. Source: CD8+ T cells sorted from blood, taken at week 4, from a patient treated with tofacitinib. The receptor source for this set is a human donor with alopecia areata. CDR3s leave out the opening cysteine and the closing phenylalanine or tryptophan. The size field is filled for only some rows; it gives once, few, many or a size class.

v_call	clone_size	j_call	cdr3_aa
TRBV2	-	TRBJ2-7	ASVAGGSMISYEQY
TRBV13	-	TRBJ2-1	ASSDESSGGDNEQF
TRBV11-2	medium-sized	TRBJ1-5	ASSLDIMGMEPQH
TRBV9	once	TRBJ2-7	ASSLGVKGYEQY
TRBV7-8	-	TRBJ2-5	ASSLGLAGATYQETQY
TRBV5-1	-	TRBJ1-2	ASSLDLGYGYT
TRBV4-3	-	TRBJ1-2	ASSQVVEGYGYT
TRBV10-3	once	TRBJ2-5	AISDGSGALQETQY
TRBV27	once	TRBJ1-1	ASTPGGENTEAF
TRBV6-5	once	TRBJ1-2	ASSYRDTDGYT